This record looks at one T cell receptor (beta chain) sequence and its context. The data were taken from a study of blood T cell repertoires in COVID-19. Study summary: COVID-19 samples from acute and convalescent phases originated in the United States, Italy and Spain.

Authors' processing steps: Amplification of reference gene primers was used by the study to estimate nucleated cell counts. Produced via immunoSEQ multiplex PCR; TCRdb's table is partial and in-frame only. The V and J calls and clone size were taken over from that table, and D and trimming were inferred from the DNA. The table records about 200,000 clones, roughly 79% of them present only once. The cohort comprised adults aged 18 to 89 years residing in around 25 US areas. Symptom resolution, clearance, or two negative PCRs marked the recovered donors of Cohort 3. Germline loops: CDR1 SGHRS, CDR2 YFSETQ. The V end lost 4 bases, the J end lost 2 bases, and 7 bases lay between the germline ends. CDR3 length: 14 residues.

The rearrangement links TRBV5-1 to TRBJ2-6; D not resolved. This clonotype originated in a man in his forties who had recovered from COVID-19. Sequencing was done on a sample of PBMCs or T cells enriched from blood (not recorded which). The CDR3 here is CASSADPGANVLTF. The CDR3 DNA is TGCGCCAGCAGCGCAGATCCTGGGGCCAACGTCCTGACTTTC.